This T cell receptor (beta chain) is from a study of blood T cells in healthy people across ages. A J-beta primer mix and a sample-barcoded 5' primer were used in a second PCR of about 7 to 12 cycles. Each cDNA molecule, via a template-switch adaptor with 12 random nucleotides, was tagged. TCRdb used MiXCR to reprocess the 5' RACE reads, holding one entry per CDR3 protein. The sample contains about a million distinct CDR3 sequences, roughly 43% of which appear only once. The table lists this clonotype with a few counts. The V gene's germline CDR1 is SGHTA and CDR2 FQGNSA. This CDR3 comprises 13 residues. V shed 5 bases and J shed 3 bases, with 11 bases lying between them. Drawn from each donor were roughly 10 milliliters of peripheral blood. Isolated PBMCs totaled at least 6.5 million in each sample.

This clonotype was sampled from a man aged 25 to 40 in good health. Sequenced sample: blood. The chain recombines TRBV7-2 with TRBJ2-7, with D tentatively TRBD1 (5 bases). CDR3 amino acids: CASSVDTYYEQYF. The CDR3 region has the DNA TGTGCCAGCAGCGTGGACACCTACTACGAGCAGTACTTC.